The 10 T cell receptor beta chains below were found in one sample sequenced in a study of breast tumors, draining lymph nodes, adjacent tissues. Via MiXCR, TCRdb re-called the multiplex PCR reads, giving one row per CDR3 protein. The sample lists about 200,000 distinct CDR3 sequences, approximately 33% seen once, with roughly 4.3% in the top ten. The lymph nodes were axillary draining lymph nodes from breast cancer patients. The sample taken for sequencing was axillary lymph node tissue. These receptors all come from a female donor with breast cancer. Some clones in this sample may be carry-over from other donors' samples.

This clonotype was detected a few times. Given a much more abundant clone one base away, this may be a read error. V usage is TRBV9 and J usage is TRBJ1-6; 9 bases map to TRBD1. Germline V CDR1 and CDR2: SGDLS, YYNGEE. The CDR3 totals 15 residues. DNA of the CDR3: TGTGCCAGCAGCAAAGGACAGGGGCATAATTCACCCCCCCACTTT. Residues: CASSKGQGHNSPPHF.

This clonotype was seen once. A read error may be the cause here, since a much bigger clone is one base away. The conserved final phenylalanine or tryptophan is absent from the CDR3, which likely points to a read error. The chain employs TRBV6-6 and TRBJ2-1; no firm D call. This CDR3 comprises 13 residues. V lost 6 bases, J lost 4 bases, and 10 bases lay in between. In germline, CDR1 is MNHNY, CDR2 SVGAGI (reference sequence). CDR3: CASSTTSYNEQFL. The CDR3 region has the DNA TGTGCCAGCAGCACCACCTCGTACAATGAGCAGTTCCTC.

There are many counts of this clonotype. The rearrangement joins TRBV20-1 to TRBJ2-3, with 12 bases identical to TRBD2. Germline V lookup: CDR1 DFQATT, CDR2 SNEGSKA (reference sequence). The V and J ends lost 1 base and 1 base, in that order; junction bases with no gene match: 3. The CDR3 loop spans 16 amino acids. The CDR3 nucleotides are TGCAGTGCTAGAGGCCTAGCGGGGGGGCGCACAGATACGCAGTATTTT. Its protein is CSARGLAGGRTDTQYF.

The chain employs TRBV20-1 and TRBJ1-5; D is unresolved. Per germline, CDR1 DFQATT and CDR2 SNEGSKA (reference sequence). The CDR3 consists of 10 residues. V shed 0 bases and J shed 8 bases, with 2 bases lying between them. The CDR3 sequence is CSARDEPQHF. The CDR3 coding sequence is TGCAGTGCTAGAGATGAGCCCCAGCATTTT.

This clonotype turned up a few times. The chain employs TRBV6-2 or TRBV6-3 and TRBJ2-7; tentatively, D is TRBD2 (6 bases). V shed 8 bases and J shed 3 bases, with 17 bases lying between them. Germline values: CDR1 MNHEY, CDR2 SVGEGT. This CDR3 comprises 14 residues. CDR3 in amino acids: CASSPRGLIYEQYF. The DNA of the CDR3 is TGTGCCAGCTCCCCACGGGGACTGATCTACGAGCAGTACTTC.

The chain couples TRBV10-3 to TRBJ2-1, with D possibly being TRBD2 (5 bases). The germline CDR1 and CDR2 sequences are ENHRY and SYGVKD. The CDR3 consists of 15 residues. Trimming cost V 11 bases and J 4 bases, with 21 bases left between them. The CDR3 spells CAVGGGTSPYNEQFF. CDR3 sequence (DNA): TGTGCCGTTGGCGGAGGCACTTCCCCTTACAATGAGCAGTTCTTC.

Only a few counts were recorded for this clonotype. V and J are TRBV20-1 and TRBJ1-1; tentatively, D is TRBD1 (5 bases). Trimming stripped 3 bases from V and 7 bases from J, with 15 bases between. Germline CDR1 reads DFQATT; CDR2 reads SNEGSKA (reference sequence). The CDR3 length is 13 residues. The DNA of the CDR3 is TGCAGTGCTAGTCGTCAGGGTAATAATGAAGCTTTCTTT. It specifies CSASRQGNNEAFF.

This clonotype was picked up many times. The chain combines TRBV6-2 or TRBV6-3 with TRBJ2-2; D is unclear. With 6 bases removed from V and 4 bases from J, the gap between germline ends came to 6 bases. There are 12 residues in the CDR3. Germline CDR1 is MNHEY and CDR2 is SVGEGT. CDR3 in DNA: TGTGCCAGCAGGCAAAGCACCGGGGAGCTGTTTTTT. Its translation: CASRQSTGELFF.

This clonotype was seen at least ten times. V gene TRBV5-1 combines with J gene TRBJ2-5; D is uncertain. Looked up from germline, CDR1 is SGHRS and CDR2 is YFSETQ. Trimming pared 9 bases from V and 3 bases from J, leaving 9 bases between. This CDR3 region has 11 residues. CDR3 nucleotides: TGCGCCACCCCTAAAAAAGAGACCCAGTACTTC. Translating gives CATPKKETQYF.

A remark on this clonotype: This likely comes from a read error, as the CDR3 has no conserved phenylalanine or tryptophan at its end. This sequence joins TRBV12-3 or TRBV12-4 and TRBJ1-6; the match to TRBD1 covers 7 bases. This CDR3 spans 15 amino acids. CDR3: CASRPRTGNNSPLHI. The CDR3 coding sequence is TGTGCCAGCAGACCGCGGACAGGAAATAACTCACCCCTCCACATT.